Below, 16 T cell receptor beta chains from the same sample are listed, as sequenced in a study of T cells in Graves' hyperthyroidism and ophthalmopathy. TCR beta CDR3 region amplification was performed from RNA transcripts. The primer set for the first-round RT-PCR of the TCR CDR3 was HTBI. Each CDR3 protein is one row after TCRdb ran MiXCR on the multiplex PCR reads. The sample includes roughly 380,000 distinct CDR3 sequences, around 18% of them seen just once. Sample: blood. These TCRs come from a woman in her 40s with Graves' ophthalmopathy.

This clonotype was recorded many times. The chain uses TRBV28 and TRBJ1-2; D remains ambiguous. The CDR3 loop spans 13 amino acids. Germline V lookup: CDR1 MDHEN, CDR2 SYDVKM. Trimming took off 8 bases at V and 2 bases at J, with 12 bases between the two ends. In DNA, the CDR3 is TGTGCCAGCCTCTCGAGAGTCAACTATGGCTACACCTTC. This sequence encodes CASLSRVNYGYTF.

This clonotype was recorded many times. The chain employs TRBV12-3 or TRBV12-4 and TRBJ2-2; tentative D call: TRBD1 (7 bases). CDR3 length: 13 amino acids. Trimming left V 5 bases short and J 6 bases short, with 10 bases between. CDR3 residues: CASSARGAGELFF. In DNA, the CDR3 is TGTGCCAGCAGTGCCAGGGGGGCCGGGGAGCTGTTTTTT.

V and J are TRBV12-3 or TRBV12-4 and TRBJ2-7; D not certain. V lost 1 base and J lost 3, with 10 bases in between. This CDR3 is 14 amino acids long. Here the CDR3 reads CASSLGGGVYEQYF. In nucleotides, the CDR3 is TGTGCCAGCAGTTTAGGTGGCGGTGTCTACGAGCAGTACTTC.

In its sample, this clonotype was seen many times. This chain uses TRBV28 with TRBJ2-7, with 8 nucleotides matching TRBD2. CDR1 and CDR2 from the germline V gene are MDHEN and SYDVKM. The CDR3 length is 18 residues. V lost 2 bases to trimming and J lost 3 bases; unmatched junction nucleotides: 15. In DNA, the CDR3 is TGTGCCAGCAGTTTACCCCGGGGGGGAATAACAGCGTACTACGAGCAGTACTTC. It specifies CASSLPRGGITAYYEQYF.

This clonotype has a count of ten or more. The V call is TRBV28, the J call TRBJ1-1; 8 nucleotides match TRBD1. Germline V gene sequence: CDR1 MDHEN, CDR2 SYDVKM. J was trimmed by 1 base and V by 4 bases; bases with no gene match: 8. The length of the CDR3 is 16 residues. CDR3 sequence reads: CASSSTPDRGNTEAFF. CDR3 DNA sequence: TGTGCCAGCAGTTCGACCCCCGACAGGGGGAACACTGAAGCTTTCTTT. Drawing the rest from reference TRBV28 and TRBJ1-1, the complete variable domain is DVKVTQSSRYLVKRTGEKVFLECVQDMDHENMFWYRQDPGLGLRLIYFSYDVKMKEKGDIPEGYSVSREKKERFSLILESASTNQTSMYLCASSSTPDRGNTEAFFGQGTRLTVV.

The sample holds many counts of this clonotype. With a much larger clone just one base away, this may be a read error. V usage is TRBV12-3 or TRBV12-4 and J usage is TRBJ1-1; a weak D match, TRBD1 (5 bases). This CDR3 spans 12 amino acids. Trimming stripped 0 bases from V and 13 bases from J, with 12 bases between. The CDR3 loop reads CASSLAGGGSFF. The CDR3 bases are TGTGCCAGCAGTTTAGCCGGGGGTGGGAGTTTCTTT.

This clonotype was detected once. In nucleotides, the CDR3 is TGCAGTGCCGAGGGAGGGGGATCCTACGAGCAGTACTTC. This translates into CSAEGGGSYEQYF. This chain uses TRBV20-1 with TRBJ2-7; possible D gene TRBD2, 7 bases. Germline loops: CDR1 DFQATT, CDR2 SNEGSKA (reference sequence). V was trimmed by 6 bases and J by 1 base, leaving 13 bases between them. This CDR3 is built from 13 residues.

In this sample, this clonotype turned up many times. This chain connects TRBV20-1 to TRBJ1-2; unclear D gene. Germline CDR1 is DFQATT and CDR2 is SNEGSKA (reference sequence). This CDR3 region has 14 residues. Trimming took 1 base from V and 4 from J, leaving 13 bases between them. CDR3 loop: CSARVVSEGYGYTF. The CDR3 DNA follows: TGCAGTGCTAGAGTGGTTTCTGAGGGCTATGGCTACACCTTC.

The rearrangement links TRBV19 to TRBJ1-5; possibly TRBD1 for D (5 bases). Germline values: CDR1 LNHDA, CDR2 SQIVND (reference sequence). The germline V and J ends were trimmed by 5 bases and 3 bases, with 11 bases remaining between them. CDR3 length equals 14 residues. The CDR3 DNA reads TGTGCCAGTAGTCCGTCACAGGCCAATCAGCCCCAGCATTTT. Translation gives CASSPSQANQPQHF.

The chain couples TRBV4-1 to TRBJ2-7, with D unresolved. CDR1 is MGHRA, CDR2 YSYEKL, per germline. The CDR3 has 15 amino acids. Between the trimmed V and J ends, which lost 1 base and 3 bases, there was a span of 13 bases. This chain's CDR3 is CASSQGLDGLYEQYF. CDR3 DNA: TGCGCCAGCAGCCAAGGCCTTGACGGGCTCTACGAGCAGTACTTC.

There are many counts of this clonotype. Its ends do not fully match the called genes, so a read error is possible. The chain recombines TRBV19 with TRBJ1-6; weak D call: TRBD1 (5 bases). CDR1 is LNHDA, CDR2 SQIVND, per germline (reference sequence). The CDR3 extends over 13 amino acids. The CDR3 spells CASSMRGDSSLHF. CDR3 sequence (DNA): TGTGCCAGTAGTATGAGAGGGGATTCATCCCTCCACTTT.

This clonotype was detected many times. The V call is TRBV12-3 or TRBV12-4, the J call TRBJ1-1; D is unclear. The V end was cut by 6 bases, the J end by 0 bases, with 8 bases between. This CDR3 contains 13 residues. The CDR3 sequence is CASRNNLNTEAFF. The CDR3 DNA reads as TGTGCCAGCAGAAACAACCTGAACACTGAAGCTTTCTTT.

This clonotype was recorded at least ten times. The CDR3 DNA reads TGTGCCATCGGCTCCGCAGAGAACTATGGCTACACCTTC. Translation gives CAIGSAENYGYTF. The chain uses TRBV10-3 and TRBJ1-2; D is undetermined. The V end was cut by 8 bases, the J end by 2 bases, with 12 bases between. Looked up from germline, CDR1 is ENHRY and CDR2 is SYGVKD. The CDR3 is 13 amino acids.

This clonotype was seen only a few times. The chain uses TRBV12-3 or TRBV12-4 and TRBJ1-1, with 10 nucleotides matching TRBD1. CDR3 length: 14 amino acids. The trim removed 6 bases at V and 5 bases at J, leaving 6 bases unmatched. The CDR3: CASRGTGVGTEAFF. CDR3 bases: TGTGCCAGCAGGGGGACAGGGGTGGGGACTGAAGCTTTCTTT.

This clonotype was seen a few times. The chain carries TRBV6-1 and TRBJ1-2, with D perhaps matching TRBD1 (6 bases). CDR1 is MNHNS and CDR2 is SASEGT in the germline V gene. Trimming removed 1 base at V and 4 bases at J, with 13 bases between. The CDR3 loop spans 15 amino acids. The CDR3 loop reads CASSEGTASLYGYTF. CDR3 bases: TGTGCCAGCAGTGAAGGGACAGCCAGTCTCTATGGCTACACCTTC.

This chain joins TRBV28 and TRBJ1-2; D is unclear. This CDR3 is built from 14 residues. Per germline, CDR1 MDHEN and CDR2 SYDVKM. V was trimmed by 5 bases and J by 7 bases, leaving 17 bases between them. The CDR3 region has the DNA TGTGCCAGCAGTGCCCTCAGGTCCCTAGGTGGCTACACCTTC. This gives the protein CASSALRSLGGYTF.